The present T cell receptor (beta chain) was sequenced within a study of blood T cell repertoires in COVID-19. Study-level background: Spain, Italy and the United States supplied samples that represented acute and convalescent COVID-19.

This clone was seen just once. The table came from immunoSEQ multiplex PCR; TCRdb's copy has only in-frame clones and leaves some out. The sample lists 110,000 to 150,000 clones, roughly 79% occurring once. Trimming removed 5 bases from V and 6 bases from J; junction bases left unmatched: 6. The germline gives CDR1 SEHNR, CDR2 FQNEAQ (reference sequence). The CDR3 is 14 residues long. The chain is built from TRBV7-9 and TRBJ2-2; 7 bases align to TRBD2. This TCR derives from a man aged 50 to 60 with active or convalescent COVID-19. The sample was peripheral blood. CDR3 bases: TGTGCCAGCAGCAGCCCACTAGCGCCCGGGGAGCTGTTTTTT. Translation gives CASSSPLAPGELFF.